This entry concerns a single TCR beta chain. Its antigen remains unknown. Germline V gene lookup returns CDR1 SGHRS and CDR2 YFSETQ. The CDR3 contains 15 residues. The trim removed 4 bases at V and 5 bases at J, leaving 7 bases unmatched. This table comes from immunoSEQ multiplex PCR, and its TCRdb copy is limited to in-frame clones, with some not included. This table holds roughly 1.4 million clones, around 98.5% found once. These data come from a study of shared clonotypes between healthy human individuals. Points from the study as a whole: Sharing across four donors was seen in roughly 5% of naive CD4 clonotypes.

This clonotype originated in a man aged 30 to 39 in good health. The chain joins TRBV5-1 to TRBJ2-1; 9 bases are a match to TRBD1. The specimen was naive CD4+ T cells sorted from blood. Noted subset: CD45RA+ positively selected. As DNA, the CDR3 is TGCGCCAGCAGCGCGGGACAGGGTTCTGACAATGAGCAGTTCTTC. It encodes CASSAGQGSDNEQFF.